A selection of T cell receptor beta chains follows, all from one sample in a study of PD-L1 blockade in urothelial cancer. Sequencing used immunoSEQ multiplex PCR; TCRdb keeps in-frame clones, though not all of them. The table has about 120,000 clones, 85% to 90% seen once. Sequences were derived from PBMCs, sampled around atezolizumab (anti-PD-L1) treatment. The source is a man aged 55 to 70 with urothelial cancer. Both conserved end residues are part of each CDR3. Each record gives: D gene, V gene, J gene, clone size, CDR3 DNA, CDR3 protein. The D gene is left open where the match is weak. Clone size is stated in some rows and not others, as once, few, many or a class when expanded.

D gene: NA
V gene: TRBV19
J gene: TRBJ1-6
clone size: NA
CDR3 DNA: TGTGCCAGTAGTACCCCGAATTCACCCCTCCACTTT
CDR3 protein: CASSTPNSPLHF

D gene: TRBD2
V gene: TRBV19
J gene: TRBJ2-1
clone size: NA
CDR3 DNA: TGTGCCAGTAGTCCGAGCGGGAGGGGTCTCTCCTACAATGAGCAGTTCTTC
CDR3 protein: CASSPSGRGLSYNEQFF

D gene: NA
V gene: TRBV29-1
J gene: TRBJ2-2
clone size: once
CDR3 DNA: TGCAGCGTTGTGGTGGGCCACACCGGGGAGCTGTTTTTT
CDR3 protein: CSVVVGHTGELFF

D gene: TRBD1
V gene: TRBV28
J gene: TRBJ2-3
clone size: NA
CDR3 DNA: TGTGCCAGCAGTCAACCTCCGGGACAGGGAATCACAGATACGCAGTATTTT
CDR3 protein: CASSQPPGQGITDTQYF

D gene: TRBD1
V gene: TRBV5-6
J gene: TRBJ2-3
clone size: NA
CDR3 DNA: TGTGCCAGCAGCTTGGACAGGGGGGTTACAGATACGCAGTATTTT
CDR3 protein: CASSLDRGVTDTQYF

D gene: NA
V gene: TRBV5-1
J gene: TRBJ2-2
clone size: NA
CDR3 DNA: TGCGCCAGCAGCTTCTTGGGGCTGGCGAACACCGGGGAGCTGTTTTTT
CDR3 protein: CASSFLGLANTGELFF

D gene: TRBD2
V gene: TRBV5-1
J gene: TRBJ2-5
clone size: NA
CDR3 DNA: TGCGCCAGCAGCTTGGGTAGCGGGAGAGTGCAAGAGACCCAGTACTTC
CDR3 protein: CASSLGSGRVQETQYF

D gene: NA
V gene: TRBV27
J gene: TRBJ1-1
clone size: few
CDR3 DNA: TGTGCCAGCAGTTTAACTTTCTCAGGTGAAGCTTTCTTT
CDR3 protein: CASSLTFSGEAFF

D gene: TRBD2
V gene: TRBV7-9
J gene: TRBJ2-1
clone size: once
CDR3 DNA: TGTGCCAGCAGCTCCCCGGGGACTACTTACAATGAGCAGTTCTTC
CDR3 protein: CASSSPGTTYNEQFF

D gene: TRBD2
V gene: TRBV7-2
J gene: TRBJ2-1
clone size: NA
CDR3 DNA: TGTGCCAGCAGCTCGCTAGCGGGGGGGCCCTCCGAGCAGTTCTTC
CDR3 protein: CASSSLAGGPSEQFF

D gene: TRBD2
V gene: TRBV30
J gene: TRBJ2-5
clone size: NA
CDR3 DNA: TGTGCCTGGACCAATCGACTAGCGGGAGAGACCCAGTACTTC
CDR3 protein: CAWTNRLAGETQYF

D gene: TRBD2
V gene: TRBV19
J gene: TRBJ2-1
clone size: NA
CDR3 DNA: TGTGCCAGTAGTAGACTAGCGGGGAGCTCCTACAATGAGCAGTTCTTC
CDR3 protein: CASSRLAGSSYNEQFF

D gene: TRBD2
V gene: TRBV5-4
J gene: TRBJ2-7
clone size: NA
CDR3 DNA: TGTGCCAGCAGCTTGCGGCTAGCGGGAGACGAGCAGTACTTC
CDR3 protein: CASSLRLAGDEQYF

D gene: TRBD1
V gene: TRBV28
J gene: TRBJ1-2
clone size: NA
CDR3 DNA: TGTGCCAGCAGCCTAGGGTACAGGGGGCGCGACTATGGCTACACCTTC
CDR3 protein: CASSLGYRGRDYGYTF

D gene: NA
V gene: TRBV9
J gene: TRBJ2-1
clone size: NA
CDR3 DNA: TGTGCCAGCAGGGGAGCGGCCGATGAGCAGTTCTTC
CDR3 protein: CASRGAADEQFF

D gene: TRBD1
V gene: TRBV7-9
J gene: TRBJ1-1
clone size: NA
CDR3 DNA: TGTGCCAGCAGCTTACAGGGGGCCGGGGACACTGAAGCTTTCTTT
CDR3 protein: CASSLQGAGDTEAFF

D gene: TRBD2
V gene: TRBV11-2
J gene: TRBJ2-3
clone size: NA
CDR3 DNA: TGTGCCAGCAGTGTGAGCGGGAGTGCTAGCACAGATACGCAGTATTTT
CDR3 protein: CASSVSGSASTDTQYF

D gene: TRBD1
V gene: TRBV2
J gene: TRBJ2-3
clone size: NA
CDR3 DNA: TGTGCCAGCAGTCCGACAGGGGGTTGGGGTACGCAGTATTTT
CDR3 protein: CASSPTGGWGTQYF

D gene: TRBD1
V gene: TRBV28
J gene: TRBJ1-2
clone size: NA
CDR3 DNA: TGTGCCAGCTGTGTGGACAGGGGTCTAGGTGGCTACACCTTC
CDR3 protein: CASCVDRGLGGYTF

D gene: NA
V gene: TRBV28
J gene: TRBJ1-2
clone size: NA
CDR3 DNA: TGTGCCAGCAGTTTGCAACTGAGGGATGGCTACACCTTC
CDR3 protein: CASSLQLRDGYTF

D gene: TRBD1
V gene: TRBV27
J gene: TRBJ2-6
clone size: NA
CDR3 DNA: TGTGCCAGCAGGACAGGGGCTGGGGCCAACGTCCTGACTTTC
CDR3 protein: CASRTGAGANVLTF

D gene: TRBD1
V gene: TRBV7-6
J gene: TRBJ1-1
clone size: NA
CDR3 DNA: TGTGCCAGCAGCTTCCTTCAGGGGGGTGAAGCTTTCTTT
CDR3 protein: CASSFLQGGEAFF

D gene: NA
V gene: TRBV11-2
J gene: TRBJ1-2
clone size: NA
CDR3 DNA: TGTGCCAGCAGCTTAGCGGGGGATCATGGCTACACCTTC
CDR3 protein: CASSLAGDHGYTF

D gene: NA
V gene: TRBV7-2
J gene: TRBJ2-5
clone size: NA
CDR3 DNA: TGTGCCAGCAGCTTAGCGGGAGGCTATCAAGAGACCCAGTACTTC
CDR3 protein: CASSLAGGYQETQYF

D gene: NA
V gene: TRBV30
J gene: TRBJ2-3
clone size: NA
CDR3 DNA: TGTGCCTGGAGTGTAAGGGGAAGGGATACGCAGTATTTT
CDR3 protein: CAWSVRGRDTQYF

D gene: TRBD1
V gene: TRBV11-1
J gene: TRBJ1-1
clone size: NA
CDR3 DNA: TGTGCCAGCAGCCGCGGACAGGGGGCGAACGCTGAAGCTTTCTTT
CDR3 protein: CASSRGQGANAEAFF

D gene: TRBD2
V gene: TRBV19
J gene: TRBJ2-3
clone size: NA
CDR3 DNA: TGTGCCAGTAGTAGCCAAGCGGGGGGAGGAGATACGCAGTATTTT
CDR3 protein: CASSSQAGGGDTQYF

D gene: TRBD2
V gene: TRBV2
J gene: TRBJ2-7
clone size: NA
CDR3 DNA: TGTGCCAGCATCCCGCTAGCGGGGGCCTACGAGCAGTACTTC
CDR3 protein: CASIPLAGAYEQYF

D gene: TRBD1
V gene: TRBV6-4
J gene: TRBJ2-5
clone size: NA
CDR3 DNA: TGTGCCAGCTCGACAGGGGGCCCTCAAGAGACCCAGTACTTC
CDR3 protein: CASSTGGPQETQYF

D gene: TRBD2
V gene: TRBV6-6
J gene: TRBJ2-1
clone size: NA
CDR3 DNA: TGTGCCAGCACACGAGCGGGGGGGCCCAATGAGCAGTTCTTC
CDR3 protein: CASTRAGGPNEQFF

D gene: NA
V gene: TRBV5-1
J gene: TRBJ2-5
clone size: NA
CDR3 DNA: TGCGCCAGCAGGATGGCCCCCGGGGGAGAGACCCAGTACTTC
CDR3 protein: CASRMAPGGETQYF

D gene: TRBD1
V gene: TRBV28
J gene: TRBJ2-7
clone size: NA
CDR3 DNA: TGTGCCAGCAGTTTGGACAGGGCCCGCTACGAGCAGTACTTC
CDR3 protein: CASSLDRARYEQYF

D gene: TRBD2
V gene: TRBV5-4
J gene: TRBJ2-3
clone size: NA
CDR3 DNA: TGTGCCAGCAGCTTGTTTCGGGGGGGAGGCACAGATACGCAGTATTTT
CDR3 protein: CASSLFRGGGTDTQYF

D gene: TRBD2
V gene: TRBV14
J gene: TRBJ2-7
clone size: NA
CDR3 DNA: TGTGCCAGCAGCCAAGATCAACTAGCGGGGGCCTACGAGCAGTACTTC
CDR3 protein: CASSQDQLAGAYEQYF

D gene: NA
V gene: TRBV5-5
J gene: TRBJ2-1
clone size: NA
CDR3 DNA: TGTGCCAGCGCTCCTGTCGAGGGGGCCTACAATGAGCAGTTCTTC
CDR3 protein: CASAPVEGAYNEQFF

D gene: TRBD2
V gene: TRBV7-3
J gene: TRBJ2-1
clone size: NA
CDR3 DNA: TGTGCCAGCAGCGCCTTCGATAGCGGGAGGAGTAATGAGCAGTTCTTC
CDR3 protein: CASSAFDSGRSNEQFF

D gene: TRBD1
V gene: TRBV27
J gene: TRBJ2-5
clone size: NA
CDR3 DNA: TGTGCCAGCAGTTTGGCGTGGACAGGTCAAGAGACCCAGTACTTC
CDR3 protein: CASSLAWTGQETQYF

D gene: TRBD2
V gene: TRBV6-5
J gene: TRBJ2-3
clone size: NA
CDR3 DNA: TGTGCCAGCAGGGAGTCTAGCGGGGGCACGCAGTATTTT
CDR3 protein: CASRESSGGTQYF

D gene: TRBD2
V gene: TRBV5-4
J gene: TRBJ2-3
clone size: NA
CDR3 DNA: TGTGCCAGCAGCAAGAGGGAGGGCCTGGATACGCAGTATTTT
CDR3 protein: CASSKREGLDTQYF

D gene: NA
V gene: TRBV11-3
J gene: TRBJ2-5
clone size: NA
CDR3 DNA: TGTGCCAGCAGCTTAGGGGGAGTAGAGACCCAGTACTTC
CDR3 protein: CASSLGGVETQYF

D gene: TRBD2
V gene: TRBV7-9
J gene: TRBJ2-2
clone size: NA
CDR3 DNA: TGTGCCAGCAGCCTAGGACTAGCGGGGGGGCCGGACACCGGGGAGCTGTTTTTT
CDR3 protein: CASSLGLAGGPDTGELFF

D gene: TRBD1
V gene: TRBV2
J gene: TRBJ1-5
clone size: NA
CDR3 DNA: TGTGCCAGCACCCTACAGGGGGCCGGTAATCAGCCCCAGCATTTT
CDR3 protein: CASTLQGAGNQPQHF

D gene: NA
V gene: TRBV5-1
J gene: TRBJ1-1
clone size: NA
CDR3 DNA: TGCGTCAGCAGCCCGTTGGCGCAGGTTAACACTGAAGCTTTCTTT
CDR3 protein: CVSSPLAQVNTEAFF

D gene: NA
V gene: TRBV9
J gene: TRBJ2-7
clone size: NA
CDR3 DNA: TGTGCCAGCAGCGTGAGGGCCGGGAGCTCCTACGAGCAGTACTTC
CDR3 protein: CASSVRAGSSYEQYF

D gene: TRBD2
V gene: TRBV30
J gene: TRBJ2-3
clone size: NA
CDR3 DNA: TGTGCCTGGAAGCCAGCGGGAGGGACAGATACGCAGTATTTT
CDR3 protein: CAWKPAGGTDTQYF

D gene: TRBD1
V gene: TRBV10-2
J gene: TRBJ1-5
clone size: once
CDR3 DNA: TGCGCCAGCAGGGACGGACAGGGGGCATTATATCAGCCCCAGCATTTT
CDR3 protein: CASRDGQGALYQPQHF

D gene: NA
V gene: TRBV29-1
J gene: TRBJ2-7
clone size: NA
CDR3 DNA: TGCAGCGTTGGTGGGGATCAGGGTTATTTAGACGAGCAGTACTTC
CDR3 protein: CSVGGDQGYLDEQYF

D gene: NA
V gene: TRBV5-1
J gene: TRBJ2-6
clone size: NA
CDR3 DNA: TGCGCCAGCAGCTTGGCTCAGGGGTTGCGGGCCAACGTCCTGACTTTC
CDR3 protein: CASSLAQGLRANVLTF

D gene: TRBD1
V gene: TRBV6-5
J gene: TRBJ2-7
clone size: NA
CDR3 DNA: TGTGCCAGCAGTCGTACAGGGGACAGCGAGCAGTACTTC
CDR3 protein: CASSRTGDSEQYF

D gene: NA
V gene: TRBV27
J gene: TRBJ2-3
clone size: few
CDR3 DNA: TGTGCCAGCAGTTTATTCCCGACAGGCCTAGGCACAGATACGCAGTATTTT
CDR3 protein: CASSLFPTGLGTDTQYF

D gene: TRBD1
V gene: TRBV5-4
J gene: TRBJ2-7
clone size: few
CDR3 DNA: TGTGCCAGCAGCCAACAGGGGAGAGTCTACGAGCAGTACTTC
CDR3 protein: CASSQQGRVYEQYF

D gene: NA
V gene: TRBV11-1
J gene: TRBJ2-5
clone size: NA
CDR3 DNA: TGTGCCAGCAGCTCCCCTATCAGGGAAGAGACCCAGTACTTC
CDR3 protein: CASSSPIREETQYF

D gene: TRBD1
V gene: TRBV28
J gene: TRBJ1-5
clone size: NA
CDR3 DNA: TGTGCCAGCAGTACAGACAGGGCCGGGGTTCAGCCCCAGCATTTT
CDR3 protein: CASSTDRAGVQPQHF

D gene: NA
V gene: TRBV21-1
J gene: TRBJ2-1
clone size: NA
CDR3 DNA: TGTGCCAGCAGCAAAGAAGGGCAGGGGGTACACAATGAGCAGTTCTTC
CDR3 protein: CASSKEGQGVHNEQFF

D gene: TRBD2
V gene: TRBV29-1
J gene: TRBJ2-5
clone size: once
CDR3 DNA: TGCAGCGTCCTAGCGGGAGGGGGCCTGGGGACCCAGTACTTC
CDR3 protein: CSVLAGGGLGTQYF

D gene: TRBD2
V gene: TRBV28
J gene: TRBJ2-1
clone size: NA
CDR3 DNA: TGTGCCAGCAGTTTGGGAGGGGCCGATGAGCAGTTCTTC
CDR3 protein: CASSLGGADEQFF

D gene: TRBD2
V gene: TRBV7-9
J gene: TRBJ2-2
clone size: few
CDR3 DNA: TGTGCCAGCAGGGGGGATAGCGGGAGCCCCGGGGAGCTGTTTTTT
CDR3 protein: CASRGDSGSPGELFF

D gene: NA
V gene: TRBV6-5
J gene: TRBJ2-2
clone size: NA
CDR3 DNA: TGTGCCAGCACTCTCCGGCGGGCCGGGGAGCTGTTTTTT
CDR3 protein: CASTLRRAGELFF

D gene: NA
V gene: TRBV25-1
J gene: TRBJ2-7
clone size: NA
CDR3 DNA: TGTGCCAGCAGTGTCCGGGACTACGAGCAGTACTTC
CDR3 protein: CASSVRDYEQYF

D gene: TRBD1
V gene: TRBV2
J gene: TRBJ1-2
clone size: NA
CDR3 DNA: TGTGCCAGCAGTGAGTACAGGGGACATTATGGCTACACCTTC
CDR3 protein: CASSEYRGHYGYTF